These T cell receptor beta chains were read from a single sample in a study of blood T cell repertoires in COVID-19. TCRdb keeps only in-frame clones here, not all; method: immunoSEQ multiplex PCR. The sample lists around 120,000 clones, 75% to 90% occurring once. Sample: peripheral blood. The receptors originated from a woman in her sixties or seventies with acute or convalescent COVID-19. Both conserved end residues are part of each CDR3. A D gene is named only where the DNA matches it firmly. Some rows mark clone size as missing; the rest say once, few, many or name a class of expanded clone.

D gene	clone size	V gene	J gene	CDR3 protein	CDR3 DNA
-	-	TRBV5-1	TRBJ1-6	CASSLAQNSPLHF	TGCGCCAGCAGCTTGGCTCAGAATTCACCCCTCCACTTT
TRBD1	-	TRBV11-2	TRBJ1-4	CASSIQGAREKLFF	TGTGCCAGCAGCATACAGGGGGCGCGCGAAAAACTGTTTTTT
-	-	TRBV3-1/TRBV3-2	TRBJ2-6	CASSQVGQGGAGANVLTF	TGTGCCAGCAGCCAAGTCGGGCAGGGAGGAGCTGGGGCCAACGTCCTGACTTTC
-	-	TRBV5-1	TRBJ2-2	CASNAGTNTGELFF	TGCGCCAGCAACGCGGGGACGAACACCGGGGAGCTGTTTTTT
TRBD1	-	TRBV29-1	TRBJ2-3	CSVDDRGQDTQYF	TGCAGCGTTGACGACAGGGGGCAAGATACGCAGTATTTT
TRBD2	once	TRBV19	TRBJ2-5	CASSIGASGGVQETQYF	TGTGCCAGTAGTATAGGTGCTAGCGGGGGGGTCCAAGAGACCCAGTACTTC
TRBD2	-	TRBV19	TRBJ2-5	CASSIIGGGETQYF	TGTGCCAGTAGTATTATTGGCGGGGGTGAGACCCAGTACTTC
-	-	TRBV6-5	TRBJ1-1	CASNRNTEAFF	TGTGCCAGCAACAGAAACACTGAAGCTTTCTTT
TRBD2	-	TRBV2	TRBJ2-5	CASKTLAGGETQYF	TGTGCCAGCAAAACACTAGCGGGGGGGGAGACCCAGTACTTC
TRBD2	-	TRBV28	TRBJ2-3	CASRQAGGPDTQYF	TGTGCCAGCAGACAAGCGGGGGGGCCCGATACGCAGTATTTT
-	-	TRBV29-1	TRBJ2-7	CSGGLGGSSYEQYF	TGCAGCGGAGGACTAGGGGGGAGCTCCTACGAGCAGTACTTC
-	-	TRBV28	TRBJ1-1	CASSPRGRGGTEAFF	TGTGCCAGCAGCCCGCGGGGGCGCGGGGGGACTGAAGCTTTCTTT
TRBD2	-	TRBV5-4	TRBJ2-7	CASRASGGASSYEQYF	TGTGCCAGCAGGGCTAGCGGGGGGGCATCCTCCTACGAGCAGTACTTC
-	-	TRBV10-3	TRBJ1-1	CAIRAGMNTEAFF	TGTGCCATCAGGGCAGGTATGAACACTGAAGCTTTCTTT
-	-	TRBV18	TRBJ1-2	CASSPRSSYGYTF	TGTGCCAGCTCACCGAGGAGTTCCTATGGCTACACCTTC
TRBD1	-	TRBV5-5	TRBJ1-3	CASSLAGDSVGNTIYF	TGTGCCAGCAGCTTGGCCGGGGACAGCGTCGGAAACACCATATATTTT
TRBD1	-	TRBV5-1	TRBJ1-5	CASSSGQGNQPQHF	TGCGCCAGCAGCTCAGGACAGGGCAATCAGCCCCAGCATTTT
-	-	TRBV18	TRBJ2-5	CASSRQETQYF	TGTGCCAGCTCGCGCCAAGAGACCCAGTACTTC
TRBD1	-	TRBV28	TRBJ2-3	CASSSKTGGEDTQYF	TGTGCCAGCAGTTCAAAGACAGGGGGGGAAGATACGCAGTATTTT
-	-	TRBV7-2	TRBJ2-5	CASSPWTEETQYF	TGTGCCAGCAGCCCCTGGACAGAAGAGACCCAGTACTTC
-	-	TRBV18	TRBJ1-1	CASSPKGRGTEAFF	TGTGCCAGCTCACCTAAGGGGAGGGGGACTGAAGCTTTCTTT
-	-	TRBV4-1	TRBJ1-5	CASSQGRGLNQPQHF	TGCGCCAGCAGCCAAGGCCGAGGCCTCAATCAGCCCCAGCATTTT
-	-	TRBV6-5	TRBJ1-6	CASRGGVPSALHF	TGTGCCAGCAGGGGGGGGGTTCCTAGTGCCCTCCACTTT
TRBD1	-	TRBV3-1/TRBV3-2	TRBJ1-3	CASSQDLRTGLPSGNTIYF	TGTGCCAGCAGCCAAGATCTTCGGACAGGCCTTCCCTCTGGAAACACCATATATTTT
TRBD2	-	TRBV10-1	TRBJ2-7	CASSAQRGGYEQYF	TGCGCCAGCAGTGCTCAGCGGGGGGGCTACGAGCAGTACTTC
-	-	TRBV5-6	TRBJ1-5	CASSLGWGGQPQHF	TGTGCCAGCAGCTTGGGCTGGGGGGGTCAGCCCCAGCATTTT
TRBD1	-	TRBV2	TRBJ1-5	CASSGDRGFNQPQHF	TGTGCCAGCAGTGGCGACAGGGGTTTCAATCAGCCCCAGCATTTT
TRBD1	-	TRBV28	TRBJ1-5	CASSLSRGQGSSQPQHF	TGTGCCAGCAGTTTATCTCGGGGACAGGGCTCAAGTCAGCCCCAGCATTTT
-	-	TRBV30	TRBJ2-1	CAWSPTGRVWFF	TGTGCCTGGAGTCCAACAGGGAGGGTGTGGTTCTTC
-	-	TRBV30	TRBJ2-5	CAWSALETQYF	TGTGCCTGGAGTGCTCTAGAAACCCAGTACTTC
-	-	TRBV20-1	TRBJ2-2	CSAQNTGELFF	TGCAGTGCCCAAAACACCGGGGAGCTGTTTTTT
TRBD1	-	TRBV29-1	TRBJ1-5	CSVAETGDQPQHF	TGCAGCGTTGCCGAAACAGGGGATCAGCCCCAGCATTTT
-	-	TRBV29-1	TRBJ2-3	CSVITGTDTQYF	TGCAGCGTGATAACAGGCACAGATACGCAGTATTTT